This is a list of T cell receptor beta chains from one sample in a study of cytomegalovirus exposure and HLA in healthy donors. Sequenced by immunoSEQ multiplex PCR; TCRdb stores in-frame clones only, minus some. The table lists about 130,000 clones, over 70% of them singletons. The sample taken for sequencing was PBMCs. These receptors all come from a middle-aged woman in good health and CMV-seronegative. Both conserved end residues are part of each CDR3. D genes are given only for firm matches. The size field is filled for only some rows; it gives once, few, many or a size class.

cdr3_length | d_call | j_call | v_call | clone_size | cdr3_nt | cdr3_aa
13 | - | TRBJ1-2 | TRBV19 | - | TGTGCCAGTAGCGAGGGGGTCCGTCTACGGAGCACCTTC | CASSEGVRLRSTF
14 | - | TRBJ1-1 | TRBV7-6 | - | TGTGCCAGCAGCATCCAACCAGGGAACACTGAAGCTTTCTTT | CASSIQPGNTEAFF
16 | TRBD2 | TRBJ2-2 | TRBV10-3 | - | TGTGCCATCAAAAGGCGGGGGGAGACGAACACCGGGGAGCTGTTTTTT | CAIKRRGETNTGELFF
13 | - | TRBJ2-5 | TRBV6-5 | few | TGTGCCAGCATTAGGGGTCCCGGAGAGACCCAGTACTTC | CASIRGPGETQYF
14 | - | TRBJ2-1 | TRBV5-6 | few | TGTGCCAGCAGGCTGGGAGTAGCATACGATGAGCAGTTCTTC | CASRLGVAYDEQFF
15 | - | TRBJ2-6 | TRBV19 | - | TGTGCCAGTAGTATCCTGAGCTCTGGGGCCAACGTCCTGACTTTC | CASSILSSGANVLTF
15 | - | TRBJ2-1 | TRBV29-1 | - | TGCAGCGTTGACTCTGGGAGAGGCGCCTACAATGAGCAGTTCTTC | CSVDSGRGAYNEQFF
14 | - | TRBJ2-7 | TRBV27 | few | TGTGCCAGCTCACGGGCCACAGGGCCCAGGGAGCAGTACTTC | CASSRATGPREQYF
12 | - | TRBJ2-5 | TRBV29-1 | - | TGCAGCCCATGGACAGACCAAGAGACCCAGTACTTC | CSPWTDQETQYF
13 | - | TRBJ2-5 | TRBV28 | - | TGTGCCAGCAGTTTCAGGGAATGGGAGACCCAGTACTTC | CASSFREWETQYF
12 | - | TRBJ2-7 | TRBV7-9 | - | TGTGCCAGCAGGATACAGAATTCGGAGCAGTACTTC | CASRIQNSEQYF
15 | - | TRBJ2-6 | TRBV27 | - | TGTGCCAGCAGTTTATCCCTCTCTGGGGCCAACGTCCTGACTTTC | CASSLSLSGANVLTF
14 | TRBD2 | TRBJ2-7 | TRBV7-3 | - | TGTGCCAGCAGCCCGGGGGGACTATTCTACGAGCAGTACTTC | CASSPGGLFYEQYF
18 | TRBD2 | TRBJ2-5 | TRBV5-1 | - | TGCGCCAGCAGCTCTGGAAGGACTAGCGGGGGAACTGGGGAGACCCAGTACTTC | CASSSGRTSGGTGETQYF
12 | - | TRBJ2-7 | TRBV19 | - | TGTGCCAGTAGTATTGTATTTTACGAGCAGTACTTC | CASSIVFYEQYF
16 | TRBD1 | TRBJ1-1 | TRBV5-1 | - | TGCGCCAGCAGCTTGGTTGACAGGGAGATGAACACTGAAGCTTTCTTT | CASSLVDREMNTEAFF
15 | TRBD2 | TRBJ2-2 | TRBV2 | - | TGTGCCAGCAGTGAAGCGTGGGGGGGAGCCGGGGAGCTGTTTTTT | CASSEAWGGAGELFF
15 | TRBD2 | TRBJ2-7 | TRBV7-8 | - | TGTGCCAGCAGCTCCGGACTAGCGCAGACCTACGAGCAGTACTTC | CASSSGLAQTYEQYF
17 | - | TRBJ1-2 | TRBV6-4 | - | TGTGCCAGCAGTGACTCGAGGTACGATCCCACTAACTATGGCTACACCTTC | CASSDSRYDPTNYGYTF
15 | - | TRBJ2-1 | TRBV7-2 | - | TGTGCCAGCAGCTTACAGGCTGTGACTAACAATGAGCAGTTCTTC | CASSLQAVTNNEQFF
16 | - | TRBJ2-7 | TRBV21-1 | - | TGTGCCAGCAGCAAAGTTACAGGGACCTTTCCCTACGAGCAGTACTTC | CASSKVTGTFPYEQYF
14 | - | TRBJ2-3 | TRBV5-1 | - | TGCGCCAGCAGCTTGGGGCAACGCACAGATACGCAGTATTTT | CASSLGQRTDTQYF
15 | TRBD2 | TRBJ2-1 | TRBV19 | - | TGTGCCAGTAGTCCTAGGACTAGCGCGTACAATGAGCAGTTCTTC | CASSPRTSAYNEQFF
20 | - | TRBJ1-5 | TRBV21-1 | - | TGTGCCAGCAGCAAAGCGAGACCGATGCGACAGGGGGGGAGCAATCAGCCCCAGCATTTT | CASSKARPMRQGGSNQPQHF
15 | TRBD1 | TRBJ2-3 | TRBV18 | - | TGTGCCAGCTCATCCCGACAGGGTATAATAGATACGCAGTATTTT | CASSSRQGIIDTQYF
13 | - | TRBJ2-2 | TRBV5-1 | - | TGCGCCAGCAGCTTAGAGAACACCGGGGGGCTGTTTTTT | CASSLENTGGLFF
12 | - | TRBJ1-1 | TRBV2 | - | TGTGCCAGCAGGCAGGGTTCTACTGAAGCTTTCTTT | CASRQGSTEAFF
14 | - | TRBJ2-4 | TRBV9 | - | TGTGCCAGCAGCCCGAGCCCGGGAGTCAACAGTCAGTACTTC | CASSPSPGVNSQYF
15 | TRBD2 | TRBJ2-3 | TRBV7-3 | - | TGTGCCAGCAGCTCGGGACTAGCTGGCACAGATACGCAGTATTTT | CASSSGLAGTDTQYF